Following are 3 T cell receptor beta chains from one sample sequenced in a study of response to subunit inactivated influenza vaccine. TCRdb reprocessed the RT-PCR reads with MiXCR, giving one entry per CDR3 protein. The sample carries 490,000 or so distinct CDR3 sequences, about 7.6% recorded once. The specimen was PBMCs from blood, collected around 25 months after vaccination. The receptors derive from a man between 50 and 69 years old who received an inactivated influenza vaccine.

The chain is built from TRBV4-2 and TRBJ2-1, with 7 bases that match TRBD2. Per germline, CDR1 LGHNA and CDR2 YNFKEQ. The CDR3 is 17 residues long. The junction had 14 bases not matched to a gene; V was cut back by 2 bases and J by 7 bases. The CDR3 region has the DNA TGTGCCAGCAGCCAAAAACAAAATCGACTAGCTCTGAATGAGCAGTTCTTC. The encoded protein is CASSQKQNRLALNEQFF.

The J gene is TRBJ2-6, the V gene TRBV10-3; the D is unclear. Per germline, CDR1 ENHRY and CDR2 SYGVKD. Trimming cost V 11 bases and J 1 base, with 12 bases left between them. CDR3 length equals 14 residues. The CDR3 spells CAVGVASGANVLTF. CDR3 coding DNA: TGTGCCGTTGGGGTTGCTTCTGGGGCCAACGTCCTGACTTTC.

The sample holds many counts of this clonotype. The chain links TRBV4-3 to TRBJ2-7; D remains ambiguous. Looked up from germline, CDR1 is LGHNA and CDR2 is YSLEER. Trimming took off 0 bases at V and 7 bases at J, with 16 bases between the two ends. The CDR3 sequence is 15 residues long. In nucleotides, the CDR3 is TGCGCCAGCAGCCAAGATCTACTCTCCCTGGGGGAGCAGTACTTC. Its protein is CASSQDLLSLGEQYF.